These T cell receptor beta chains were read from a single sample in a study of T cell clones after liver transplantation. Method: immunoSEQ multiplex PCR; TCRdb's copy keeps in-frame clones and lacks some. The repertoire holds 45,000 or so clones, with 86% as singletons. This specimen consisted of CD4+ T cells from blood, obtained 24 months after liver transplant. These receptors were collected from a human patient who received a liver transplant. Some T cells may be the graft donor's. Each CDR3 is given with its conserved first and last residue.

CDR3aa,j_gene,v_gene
CASSYTWTEETQYF,TRBJ2-5,TRBV11-1
CASSQQGNGELFF,TRBJ2-2,TRBV4-2
CASSLESADYGYTF,TRBJ1-2,TRBV5-1
CSVGGLDTGELFF,TRBJ2-2,TRBV29-1
CASSLGETSTDTQYF,TRBJ2-3,TRBV11-2
CASSQNRGLGNQPQHF,TRBJ1-5,TRBV5-6
CASKWGANTEAFF,TRBJ1-1,TRBV14
CAWSPPGQLNEQFF,TRBJ2-1,TRBV30
CASSPQFRRVEQYF,TRBJ2-7,TRBV19
CASSFLHKTTGELFF,TRBJ2-2,TRBV6-6
CASSSGETGGYEQYF,TRBJ2-7,TRBV5-4
CASSQEGQFYEQYF,TRBJ2-7,TRBV14
CASRRSRDRGRQNEQFF,TRBJ2-1,TRBV7-2
CASCTENYEQYF,TRBJ2-7,TRBV2
CASRGQGVSYEQYF,TRBJ2-7,TRBV25-1
CASGLGQSNTEAFF,TRBJ1-1,TRBV12-5
CATSYDYAGNEKLFF,TRBJ1-4,TRBV15
CASSPRTGVNGAEAFF,TRBJ1-1,TRBV18
CASSPAAGGGSSYEQYF,TRBJ2-7,TRBV18
CSVLASGDQPQHF,TRBJ1-5,TRBV29-1
CASSPRGDQETQYF,TRBJ2-5,TRBV7-2
CASSLATTRGDQPQHF,TRBJ1-5,TRBV7-8
CASSLAPGWQETQYF,TRBJ2-5,TRBV18
CASSITSGTSGANVLTF,TRBJ2-6,TRBV27
CASSPRTGGQYF,TRBJ2-7,TRBV11-2
CASSLAGGVGYEQYF,TRBJ2-7,TRBV7-2
CASSSPGRYNEQFF,TRBJ2-1,TRBV28
CASSLGDTILLYGYTF,TRBJ1-2,TRBV5-1
CASSSASGSYNEQFF,TRBJ2-1,TRBV11-2
CASSMTSGSNEQFF,TRBJ2-1,TRBV19
CAISGGGTTDTQYF,TRBJ2-3,TRBV10-3
CASSVSSGSADEQFF,TRBJ2-1,TRBV9
CASSWRVNNEQFF,TRBJ2-1,TRBV27
CAWRVVVRSNTEAFF,TRBJ1-1,TRBV30
CASSESRQGAGYGYTF,TRBJ1-2,TRBV25-1
CASSPTPGLAKTDTQYF,TRBJ2-3,TRBV7-9
CASSPGTGVGQPQHF,TRBJ1-5,TRBV7-2
CASSLGGTGIGVQPQHF,TRBJ1-5,TRBV5-4
CASSLHKSYEQYF,TRBJ2-7,TRBV7-2
CAISRKGTQGPYTF,TRBJ1-2,TRBV10-3
CASSQEKGQSNTGELFF,TRBJ2-2,TRBV14
CASSIGERETQYF,TRBJ2-5,TRBV19
CASSPFRGGLRSDTQYF,TRBJ2-3,TRBV7-2
CAMALAETYEQYF,TRBJ2-7,TRBV10-1
CAARGAANYGYTF,TRBJ1-2,TRBV25-1
CASSTTQAYQPQHF,TRBJ1-5,TRBV19
CASSPLPGQGTNEQFF,TRBJ2-1,TRBV18